This T cell receptor beta chain was sequenced for a study of quantifying T cell responses using KT2 cells. Overall study: Reverse transcription used primers in the TCR alpha and beta constant regions. The T4 ligation step was estimated to exceed 8% efficiency under optimum conditions. Study-wide points: At about one KT2 cell per 100,000 PBMC, KT2 sequences were still detected.

The CDR3 spans 16 residues. The J segment lost 11 bases and the V segment lost 1 base, leaving 8 bases of the junction unmatched. The V gene's germline CDR1 is PRHDT and CDR2 FYEKMQ (reference sequence). In its sample, this clonotype was seen many times. Its antigen remains unknown. The cDNA 3' end received a ligated oligonucleotide with a UMI. The first PCR ran 3 to 5 cycles with an equimolar RC1.1 and RC1.2 beta primer mix. TCRdb analysed the UMI-ligation and nested PCR reads with MiXCR anew, one entry per CDR3 protein. The sample holds tens of thousands of distinct CDR3 sequences; about 7.3% are singletons and the top ten take less than 20%. A range of KT2-to-PBMC ratios was made using fixed PBMC numbers.

Sequencing was performed on PBMCs spiked with cells of the T cell clone KT2. The chain combines TRBV13 with TRBJ1-6; 10 bases are a match to TRBD1. This clonotype originated in a human donor. The CDR3 sequence: CASSLEGTGETTPLHF. The CDR3 coding sequence is TGTGCCAGCAGCTTAGAGGGGACAGGGGAAACGACACCCCTCCACTTT.